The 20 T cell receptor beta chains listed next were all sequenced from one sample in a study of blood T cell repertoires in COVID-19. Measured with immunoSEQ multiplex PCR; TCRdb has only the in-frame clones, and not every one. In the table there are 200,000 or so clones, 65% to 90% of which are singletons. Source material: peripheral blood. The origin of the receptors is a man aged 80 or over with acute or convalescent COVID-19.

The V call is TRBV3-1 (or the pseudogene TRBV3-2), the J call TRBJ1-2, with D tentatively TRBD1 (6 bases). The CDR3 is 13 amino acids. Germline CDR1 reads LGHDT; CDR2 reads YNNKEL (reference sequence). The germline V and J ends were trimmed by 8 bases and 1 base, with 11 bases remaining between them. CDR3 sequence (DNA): TGTGCCAGCTCTCCCAGGGGTAACTATGGCTACACCTTC. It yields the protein CASSPRGNYGYTF.

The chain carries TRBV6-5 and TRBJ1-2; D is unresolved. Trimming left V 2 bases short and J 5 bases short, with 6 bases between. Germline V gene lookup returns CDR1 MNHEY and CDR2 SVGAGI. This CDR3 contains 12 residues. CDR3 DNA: TGTGCCAGCAGTTACAGAGGGTATGGCTACACCTTC. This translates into CASSYRGYGYTF.

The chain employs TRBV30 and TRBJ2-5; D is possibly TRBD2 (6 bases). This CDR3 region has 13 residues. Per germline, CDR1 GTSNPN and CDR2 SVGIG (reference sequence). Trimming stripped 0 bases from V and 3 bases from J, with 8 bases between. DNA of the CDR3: TGTGCCTGGAGTGTCGCGGGGAAAGAGACCCAGTACTTC. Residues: CAWSVAGKETQYF.

For the CDR3, the DNA is TGTGCCAGCAGCTTAAGGACTGGTCCTCAGTTCTTC. Its translation: CASSLRTGPQFF. This chain joins TRBV7-3 and TRBJ2-1; D is perhaps TRBD2 (5 bases). The germline V and J ends were trimmed by 1 base and 13 bases, with 11 bases remaining between them. This CDR3 has 12 residues. Germline CDR1 SGHTA, CDR2 FQGTGA. The complete variable domain, with remaining parts taken from reference TRBV7-3 and TRBJ2-1, reads GAGVSQTPSNKVTEKGKYVELRCDPISGHTALYWYRQSLGQGPEFLIYFQGTGAADDSGLPNDRFFAVRPEGSVSTLKIQRTERGDSAVYLCASSLRTGPQFFGPGTRLTVL.

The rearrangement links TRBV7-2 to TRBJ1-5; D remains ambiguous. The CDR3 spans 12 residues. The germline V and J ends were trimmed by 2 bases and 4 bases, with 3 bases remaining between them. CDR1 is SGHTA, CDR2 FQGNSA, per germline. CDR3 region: CASSLTNQPQHF. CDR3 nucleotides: TGTGCCAGCAGCTTAACTAATCAGCCCCAGCATTTT.

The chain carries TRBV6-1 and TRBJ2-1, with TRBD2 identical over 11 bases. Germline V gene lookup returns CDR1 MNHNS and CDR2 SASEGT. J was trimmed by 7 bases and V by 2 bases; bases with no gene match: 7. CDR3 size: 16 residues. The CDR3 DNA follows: TGTGCCAGCAGTGAATTAGCGGGAGGGCCCCAAAATGAGCAGTTCTTC. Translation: CASSELAGGPQNEQFF.

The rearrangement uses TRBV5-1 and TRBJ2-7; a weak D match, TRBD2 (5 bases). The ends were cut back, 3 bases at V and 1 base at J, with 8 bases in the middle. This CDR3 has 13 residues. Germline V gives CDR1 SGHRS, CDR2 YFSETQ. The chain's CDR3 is CASSSGYSYEQYF. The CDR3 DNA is TGCGCCAGCAGCTCGGGATATTCCTACGAGCAGTACTTC.

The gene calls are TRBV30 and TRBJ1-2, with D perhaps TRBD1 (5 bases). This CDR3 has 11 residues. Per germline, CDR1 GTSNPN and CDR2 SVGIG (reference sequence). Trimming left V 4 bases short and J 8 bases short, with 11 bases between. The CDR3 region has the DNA TGTGCCTGGATCGCAGGGAACGGCTACACCTTC. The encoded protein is CAWIAGNGYTF.

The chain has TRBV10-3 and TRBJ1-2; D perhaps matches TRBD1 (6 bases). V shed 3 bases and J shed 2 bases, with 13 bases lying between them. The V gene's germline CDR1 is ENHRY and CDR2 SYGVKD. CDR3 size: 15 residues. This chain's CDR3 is CAISEFPGANYGYTF. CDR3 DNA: TGTGCCATCAGTGAATTCCCAGGGGCCAACTATGGCTACACCTTC.

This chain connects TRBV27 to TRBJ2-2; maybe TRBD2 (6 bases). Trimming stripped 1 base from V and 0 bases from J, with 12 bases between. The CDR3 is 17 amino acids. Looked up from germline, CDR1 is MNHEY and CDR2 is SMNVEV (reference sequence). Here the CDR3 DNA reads TGTGCCAGCAGTTTATTGGCGGGATCCGCGAACACCGGGGAGCTGTTTTTT. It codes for CASSLLAGSANTGELFF.

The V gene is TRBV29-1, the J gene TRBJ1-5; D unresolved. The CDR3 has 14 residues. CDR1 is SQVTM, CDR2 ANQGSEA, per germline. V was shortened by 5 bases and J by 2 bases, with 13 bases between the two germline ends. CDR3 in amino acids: CSVSADSGNQPQHF. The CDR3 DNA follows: TGCAGCGTTTCTGCGGATTCTGGCAATCAGCCCCAGCATTTT.

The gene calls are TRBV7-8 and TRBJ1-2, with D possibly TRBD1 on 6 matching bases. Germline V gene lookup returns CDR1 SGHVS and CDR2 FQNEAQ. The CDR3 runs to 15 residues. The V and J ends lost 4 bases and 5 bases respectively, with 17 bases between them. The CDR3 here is CASSSRQVHPYGYTF. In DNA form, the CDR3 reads TGTGCCAGCAGCTCCAGACAGGTTCACCCATATGGCTACACCTTC.

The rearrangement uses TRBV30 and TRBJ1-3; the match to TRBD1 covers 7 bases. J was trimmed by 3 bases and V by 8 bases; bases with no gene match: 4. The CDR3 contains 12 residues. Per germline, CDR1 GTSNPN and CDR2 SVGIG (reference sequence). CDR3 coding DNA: TGTGCCCGCAGGGGGTTTGGAAACACCATATATTTT. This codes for CARRGFGNTIYF.

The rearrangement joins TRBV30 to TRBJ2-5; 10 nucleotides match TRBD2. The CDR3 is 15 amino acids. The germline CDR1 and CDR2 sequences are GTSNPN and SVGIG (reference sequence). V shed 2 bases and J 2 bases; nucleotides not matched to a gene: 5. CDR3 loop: CAWSLGTSVQETQYF. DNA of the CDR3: TGTGCCTGGAGTCTCGGGACTAGCGTTCAAGAGACCCAGTACTTC.

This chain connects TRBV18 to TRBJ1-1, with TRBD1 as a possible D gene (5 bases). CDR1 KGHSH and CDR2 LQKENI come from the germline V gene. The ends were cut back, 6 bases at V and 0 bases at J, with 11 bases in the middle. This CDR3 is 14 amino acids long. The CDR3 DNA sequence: TGTGCCAGCTCCCCCGACAGTTTGAACACTGAAGCTTTCTTT. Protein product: CASSPDSLNTEAFF. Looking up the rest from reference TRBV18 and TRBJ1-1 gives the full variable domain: NAGVMQNPRHLVRRRGQEARLRCSPMKGHSHVYWYRQLPEEGLKFMVYLQKENIIDESGMPKERFSAEFPKEGPSILRIQQVVRGDSAAYFCASSPDSLNTEAFFGQGTRLTVV.

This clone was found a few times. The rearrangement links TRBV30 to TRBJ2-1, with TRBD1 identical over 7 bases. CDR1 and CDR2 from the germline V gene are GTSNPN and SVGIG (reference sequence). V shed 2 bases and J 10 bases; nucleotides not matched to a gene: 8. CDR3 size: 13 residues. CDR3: CAWSPTHRGEQFF. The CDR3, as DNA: TGTGCCTGGAGTCCAACTCACAGGGGCGAGCAGTTCTTC.

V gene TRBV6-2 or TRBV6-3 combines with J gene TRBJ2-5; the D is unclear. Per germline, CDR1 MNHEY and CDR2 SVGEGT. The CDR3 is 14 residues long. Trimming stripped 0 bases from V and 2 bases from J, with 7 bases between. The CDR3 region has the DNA TGTGCCAGCAGTTACTCACTACCGCAAGAGACCCAGTACTTC. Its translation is CASSYSLPQETQYF.

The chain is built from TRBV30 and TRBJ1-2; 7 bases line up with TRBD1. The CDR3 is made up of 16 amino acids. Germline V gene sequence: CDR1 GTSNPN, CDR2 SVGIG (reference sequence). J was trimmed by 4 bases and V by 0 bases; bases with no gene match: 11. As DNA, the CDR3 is TGTGCCTGGAGTGTAGTAATAGGGGGCGCAAGCTATGGCTACACCTTC. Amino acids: CAWSVVIGGASYGYTF.

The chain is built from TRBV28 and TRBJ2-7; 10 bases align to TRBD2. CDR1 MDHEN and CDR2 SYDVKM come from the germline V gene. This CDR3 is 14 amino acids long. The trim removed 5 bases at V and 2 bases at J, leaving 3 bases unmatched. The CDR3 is CASSIAGGPYEQYF. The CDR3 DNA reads TGTGCCAGCAGTATAGCGGGAGGCCCCTACGAGCAGTACTTC.

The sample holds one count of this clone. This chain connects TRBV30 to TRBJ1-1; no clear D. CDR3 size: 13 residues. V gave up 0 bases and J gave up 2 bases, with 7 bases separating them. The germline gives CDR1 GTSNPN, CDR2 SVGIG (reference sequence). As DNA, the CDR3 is TGTGCCTGGAGTGTAGGGAGTAACACTGAAGCTTTCTTT. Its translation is CAWSVGSNTEAFF.